This T cell receptor beta chain was sequenced in a study of early T cells in non-severe SARS-CoV-2 infection (dated by TCRdb to the early 2020s). Regarding the study in general: Bulk RNA from unsorted whole blood was used for TCR sequencing, so alpha and beta chains could not be paired. General conclusions and limits of the study: VDJdb matching was skewed toward anti-spike CD8 responses and likely underestimated virus-specific expansions by missing private and CD4 specificities.

This clonotype was seen at least ten times. It has no known antigen specificity. No per-base quality is available; no much larger clone lies one base away. The library was made by 5' RACE. The sample was run on a NextSeq 500. In the TCR library protocol, unique molecular identifiers were attached to individual cDNA molecules to correct for PCR bias and sequencing error. Sequencing covered both TCR alpha and beta chains, and within each sample the abundances of alpha and beta sequences were tightly co-correlated. For the original study's pipeline: Decombinator V4 was used to annotate the V gene, J gene and CDR3 of the TCR sequences. Expanded TCRs were defined as changing significantly between any two time points under a Poisson model with p below 0.0001. TCR abundances were normalised to the total number of TCRs sequenced in each sample and reported as counts per million. TRAV1-2 paired with TRAJ12, TRAJ20 or TRAJ33 defined MAIT TCRs, while TRAV10 paired with TRAJ18 defined iNKT TCRs. A search of VDJdb, accessed on 1 November 2021, was run for TCRs annotated to CMV, EBV and SARS-CoV-2, with TCRs annotated for multiple antigens excluded. The raw public data were reprocessed by TCRdb itself: fastp quality trimming at Q25, MiXCR clonotype calling, in-frame beta chains only. Here each entry gathers all rows of one CDR3 protein and keeps the most common genes and DNA. These V and J calls derive from TCRdb rather than the authors' analysis. Here the sample has 46,000 or so distinct CDR3 sequences; around 13% occur a single time. The ten largest make up roughly 10% of the sample.

This was a case-control study nested in a cohort of healthcare workers in London, UK, who had nasopharyngeal swab PCR tests and blood samples taken every week. Between 23 and 31 March 2020, the week of the UK lockdown, healthcare workers were enrolled and then followed up weekly for as long as 16 weeks. CDR1 and CDR2, looked up from the germline V gene (reference sequence), are SEHNR and FQNEAQ. Reading from cysteine to phenylalanine, the CDR3 counts 16 amino acids. The only DNA kept is the CDR3, 48 bases in frame from the first base. V is shortened by 4 bases, J by 1 base, and the region joining them spans 14 bases.

The material sequenced was whole blood. This receptor was identified in an adult who was a healthcare worker with PCR-confirmed SARS-CoV-2 infection or an uninfected control (not recorded which). The V and J genes are TRBV7-9 and TRBJ1-5; the D gene cannot be resolved reliably. The nucleotides read TGTGCCAGCAGCTCCGGACGGGGAAGGAGCAATCAGCCCCAGCATTTT. This gives the protein CASSSGRGRSNQPQHF. With the rest looked up from the reference TRBV7-9 and TRBJ1-5 genes rather than sequenced, the full variable domain is DTGVSQNPRHKITKRGQNVTFRCDPISEHNRLYWYRQTLGQGPEFLTYFQNEAQLEKSRLLSDRFSAERPKGSFSTLEIQRTEQGDSAMYLCASSSGRGRSNQPQHFGDGTRLSIL.